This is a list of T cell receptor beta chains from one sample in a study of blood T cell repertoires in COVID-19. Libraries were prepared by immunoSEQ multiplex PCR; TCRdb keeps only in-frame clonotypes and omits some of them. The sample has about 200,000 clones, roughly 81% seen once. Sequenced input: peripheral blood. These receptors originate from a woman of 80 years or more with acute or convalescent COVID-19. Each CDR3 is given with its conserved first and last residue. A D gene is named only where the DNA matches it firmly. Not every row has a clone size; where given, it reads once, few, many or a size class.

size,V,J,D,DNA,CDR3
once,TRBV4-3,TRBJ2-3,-,TGCGCCAGCAGCCCACGGACAGCTAGCACAGATACGCAGTATTTT,CASSPRTASTDTQYF
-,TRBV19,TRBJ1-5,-,TGTGCCAGTAGTATAATTCGCCTAGGCCAGCCCCAGCATTTT,CASSIIRLGQPQHF
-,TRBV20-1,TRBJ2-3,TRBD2,TGCAGTGCTAGTGGGGGGCTAGCGGGGAGCACAGATACGCAGTATTTT,CSASGGLAGSTDTQYF
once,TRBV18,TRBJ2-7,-,TGTGCCAGCTCACTACAGGGTACGGCCAGGGAGCAGTACTTC,CASSLQGTAREQYF
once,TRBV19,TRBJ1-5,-,TGTGCCAGTACCGTTGGGAGTAGCAATCAGCCCCAGCATTTT,CASTVGSSNQPQHF
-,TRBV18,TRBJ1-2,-,TGTGCCAGCTCACCAAGGGAGATAGCTAACTATGGCTACACCTTC,CASSPREIANYGYTF
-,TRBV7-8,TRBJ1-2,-,TGTGCCAGCAGCCCCTCTGAGATTTTTGGCTACACCTTC,CASSPSEIFGYTF
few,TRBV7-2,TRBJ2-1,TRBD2,TGTGCCAGCAGCTTGGGACTAGCGGCCTACAATGAGCAGTTCTTC,CASSLGLAAYNEQFF
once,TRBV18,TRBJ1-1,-,TGTGCCAGCTCACCGGGCGGGGGATGGGACACTGAAGCTTTCTTT,CASSPGGGWDTEAFF
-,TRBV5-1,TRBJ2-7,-,TGCGCCAGCAGCTCCTCCGGAGGATATGGAGAGCAGTACTTC,CASSSSGGYGEQYF
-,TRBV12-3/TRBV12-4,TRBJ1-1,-,TGTGCCAGCCGACTCCAGACTAACACTGAAGCTTTCTTT,CASRLQTNTEAFF
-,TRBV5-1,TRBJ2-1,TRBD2,TGCGCCAGCAGCTTTGGAATCGCGGGAGGTCTCGATGAGCAGTTCTTC,CASSFGIAGGLDEQFF
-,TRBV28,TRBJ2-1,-,TGTGCCAGCAGACTCGTCTGGAGCTCCTACAATGAGCAGTTCTTC,CASRLVWSSYNEQFF
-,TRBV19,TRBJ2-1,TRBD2,TGTGCCAGTAGTATACGGGCGCTAGCGGGGAATGAGCAGTTCTTC,CASSIRALAGNEQFF
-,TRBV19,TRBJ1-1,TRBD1,TGTGCCAGTAGTATAGATCTATACTACTCGCAGGGGGCAAGGATAACGGCTTTCTTT,CASSIDLYYSQGARITAFF
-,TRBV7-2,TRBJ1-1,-,TGTGCCAGCAGCTTTATACAGGGACCAAACACTGAAGCTTTCTTT,CASSFIQGPNTEAFF
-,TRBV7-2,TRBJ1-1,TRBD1,TGTGCCAGCAGCTTAGGTACAGGGGCGGAAGCTTTCTTT,CASSLGTGAEAFF
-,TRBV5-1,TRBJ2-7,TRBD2,TGCGCCAGCAGCTTCGGACTAGCCGCCTACGAGCAGTACTTC,CASSFGLAAYEQYF
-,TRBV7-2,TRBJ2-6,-,TGTGCCAGCAGCTTTCAAAGCGCTGGGGCCAACGTCCTGACTTTC,CASSFQSAGANVLTF
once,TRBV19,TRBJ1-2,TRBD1,TGTGCCAGTAGTAGGGGACAGGTGAACTATGGCTACACCTTC,CASSRGQVNYGYTF
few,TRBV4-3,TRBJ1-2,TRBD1,TGCGCCAGCAGTGCGGACAGGGGGCGAGGTGGCTACACCTTC,CASSADRGRGGYTF
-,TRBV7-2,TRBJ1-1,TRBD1,TGTGCCAGCAGCTTCATGACAGGGCGTACTACTAACACTGAAGCTTTCTTT,CASSFMTGRTTNTEAFF
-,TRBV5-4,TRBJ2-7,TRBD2,TGTGCCAGCAGCCTGCGAAAGCGGGGCTCCTACGAGCAGTACTTC,CASSLRKRGSYEQYF
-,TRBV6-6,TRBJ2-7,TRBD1,TGTGCCAGCAGTTACTCCGGGACAGCGAGCTCCTACGAGCAGTACTTC,CASSYSGTASSYEQYF
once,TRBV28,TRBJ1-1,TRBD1,TGTGCCAGCAGTTTAACAGGGGCACCCCTGCGGGCTGAAGCTTTCTTT,CASSLTGAPLRAEAFF
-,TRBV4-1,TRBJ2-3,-,TGCGCCAGCAGCCTTAGCGGACGCACAGATACGCAGTATTTT,CASSLSGRTDTQYF
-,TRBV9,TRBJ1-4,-,TGTGCCAGCAGCGTAGCTACGAGGGCGGGGGAAAAACTGTTTTTT,CASSVATRAGEKLFF
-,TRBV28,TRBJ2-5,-,TGTGCCAGCAGCCCCATGGGCAGGGGCTTCCGGGAGACCCAGTACTTC,CASSPMGRGFRETQYF
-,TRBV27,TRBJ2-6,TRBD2,TGTGCCAGCAGACTAGCGGGAGTCTTGGGGGCCAACGTCCTGACTTTC,CASRLAGVLGANVLTF
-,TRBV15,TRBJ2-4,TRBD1,TGTGCCACCAGCAGGTACGGGACAGAAAAAAACATTCAGTACTTC,CATSRYGTEKNIQYF
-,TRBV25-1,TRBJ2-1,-,TGTGCCAGCAGTGCCTATAGCGGTTACAATGAGCAGTTCTTC,CASSAYSGYNEQFF
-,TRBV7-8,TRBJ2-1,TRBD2,TGTGCCAGCAGCTTTCCGAGGCTAGCGGGAGCGCCAAACTCCCGCTCCTACAATGAGCAGTTCTTC,CASSFPRLAGAPNSRSYNEQFF
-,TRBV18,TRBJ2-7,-,TGTGCCAGCTCACCAGCACTGGGGGGTGTCAACGAGCAGTACTTC,CASSPALGGVNEQYF
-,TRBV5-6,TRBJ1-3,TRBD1,TGTGCCAGCATCGGGACAGGGGGTAATCCTGGAAACACCATATATTTT,CASIGTGGNPGNTIYF
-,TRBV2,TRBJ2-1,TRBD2,TGTGCCAGCAGAAAGCGGGAGGGAGTATACAATGAGCAGTTCTTC,CASRKREGVYNEQFF
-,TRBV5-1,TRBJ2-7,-,TGCGCCAGCAGCGAGGACCGGGGCTACGAGCAGTACTTC,CASSEDRGYEQYF
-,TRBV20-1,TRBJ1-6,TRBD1,TGCAGTGCTAGTGGTCAGGGACAGGGTTATTCACCCCTCCACTTT,CSASGQGQGYSPLHF
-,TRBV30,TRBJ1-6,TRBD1,TGTGCCTGGAGCCCCGGGACAGGGGATTCACCCCTCCACTTT,CAWSPGTGDSPLHF
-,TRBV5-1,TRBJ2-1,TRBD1,TGCGCCAGCAGCTCCATTCCGGGACAGGGGGGGAATGAGCAGTTCTTC,CASSSIPGQGGNEQFF
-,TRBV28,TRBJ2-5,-,TGTGCCTCCGCATACGGGGGGCGCGATCTGCAGACCCAGTACTTC,CASAYGGRDLQTQYF
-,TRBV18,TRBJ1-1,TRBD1,TGTGCCAGCTCACCATCAGGGGGTGGTGAAGCTTTCTTT,CASSPSGGGEAFF
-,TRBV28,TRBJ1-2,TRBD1,TGTGCCAGCAGTCTGACAGGGGGAGATGGCTACACCTTC,CASSLTGGDGYTF
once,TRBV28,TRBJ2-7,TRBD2,TGTGCCAGCAGTTGGCTAGCGGGAGCTCGCGAGCAGTACTTC,CASSWLAGAREQYF
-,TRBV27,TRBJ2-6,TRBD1,TGTGCCAGCAGTTTATACGGGACAGGGCCCTCTGGGGCCAACGTCCTGACTTTC,CASSLYGTGPSGANVLTF
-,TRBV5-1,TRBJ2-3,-,TGCGCCAGCAGCTTGGAGGCGGTGGCTGCGCAGTATTTT,CASSLEAVAAQYF
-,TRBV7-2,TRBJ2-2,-,TGTGCCAGCAGCTTAGCGTTGGCGGTCCGGGAGCTGTTTTTT,CASSLALAVRELFF
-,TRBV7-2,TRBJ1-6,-,TGTGCCAGCAGCTTAGCGCGGGCAGCCAATTCACCCCTCCACTTT,CASSLARAANSPLHF
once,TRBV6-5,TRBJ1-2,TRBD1,TGTGCCAGCAGTTACTCGATGGACAGGGCCTTAGGCTACACCTTC,CASSYSMDRALGYTF
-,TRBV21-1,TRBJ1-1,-,TGTGCCAGCAGCACCCAGGAGGGTGGAACTGAAGCTTTCTTT,CASSTQEGGTEAFF
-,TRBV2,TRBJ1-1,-,TGTGCCAGCAGTGAAACCAACCACCACACAGAAGCTTTCTTT,CASSETNHHTEAFF
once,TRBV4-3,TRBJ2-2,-,TGCGCCAGCAGCCAAGGAGCGACCCGATTTAACACCGGGGAGCTGTTTTTT,CASSQGATRFNTGELFF
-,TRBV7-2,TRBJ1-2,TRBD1,TGTGCCAGCAGCTTATTAGGACAGGGGTCCGATGGCTACACCTTC,CASSLLGQGSDGYTF
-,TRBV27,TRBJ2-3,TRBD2,TGTGCCAGCAGTTTATATTCCGGACTAGCGGACACAGATACGCAGTATTTT,CASSLYSGLADTDTQYF
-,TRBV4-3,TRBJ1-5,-,TGCGCCAGCAGCCAAGAAGTGGGGCGTCAGCCCCAGCATTTT,CASSQEVGRQPQHF